The rows below give T cell receptor beta chains drawn from one sample of a study of patients and donors after allogeneic stem cell transplantation. TCRdb recomputed calls from the RT-PCR reads with MiXCR, one row per CDR3 protein. The sample has fewer than 75,000 distinct CDR3 sequences; about 14% are singletons. The sample was blood, either unsorted or a sorted T cell fraction (not recorded which). The receptors shown here come from a human donor who was either an allogeneic HSCT recipient or a stem cell or donor lymphocyte infusion donor (not recorded which). It is not recorded whose cells these are; they may come from a transplant donor. The conserved cysteine and the conserved F or W are not part of the CDR3 here.

j_call	v_call	cdr3_aa
TRBJ1-2	TRBV6-2/TRBV6-3	ASSSPGTGTNYGYT
TRBJ1-2	TRBV7-8	ASSLGLKRGFYGYT
TRBJ2-7	TRBV9	ASSVAGTFNSYEQY
TRBJ1-3	TRBV5-1	ASSPGTYGNTIY
TRBJ2-7	TRBV7-9	ASSGYRDRESEQY
TRBJ1-1	TRBV7-9	ASSLEGGVTEAF
TRBJ2-1	TRBV30	ACFPHQGRTYNEQF
TRBJ2-1	TRBV7-6	ASSLLHVPGLAGPYNEQF
TRBJ2-2	TRBV5-1	ASSFAYTGELF
TRBJ2-1	TRBV7-9	ASRPTGDYSYNEQF
TRBJ2-7	TRBV5-5	ASSLGQGEYYEQY
TRBJ2-1	TRBV27	ASSLSQRGVDNEQF
TRBJ2-7	TRBV9	ASSFAGIGSGEQY
TRBJ2-2	TRBV12-3/TRBV12-4	ASSFGGGELF
TRBJ1-2	TRBV5-1	ASSPGQDGYT
TRBJ1-5	TRBV27	ASNFPSSNQPQH
TRBJ1-6	TRBV5-1	ASSLGGDSPLH
TRBJ1-1	TRBV7-9	ASSSYNVNTEAF
TRBJ2-4	TRBV6-5	ASKVLAKNIQY
TRBJ2-3	TRBV7-6	ASTGTSGSDTQY
TRBJ1-1	TRBV25-1	ASSEFRGGGLNTEAF
TRBJ1-5	TRBV18	ASSPGDSRNQPQH
TRBJ2-5	TRBV12-3/TRBV12-4	ASSFGGGWETQY
TRBJ2-6	TRBV20-1	SARTSGANVLT
TRBJ2-7	TRBV5-1	ASSLVGTIYEQY
TRBJ1-1	TRBV4-1	ASSPMGQGGTEAF
TRBJ2-2	TRBV10-3	AISDVTIVAGELF
TRBJ2-1	TRBV20-1	SVVGLYNEQF
TRBJ2-7	TRBV29-1	SGAEDRGSEQY
TRBJ2-2	TRBV20-1	SVYSGGTGELF
TRBJ2-3	TRBV20-1	SARLAGAQTDTQY
TRBJ1-5	TRBV20-1	SAMAGATFNQPQH
TRBJ2-1	TRBV7-6	ASSLERPSGGSEQF
TRBJ2-5	TRBV13	ASSHQGPIPVRETQY
TRBJ2-2	TRBV9	ASSVVGPQVDTGELF
TRBJ2-6	TRBV29-1	SVVGRDHSRSGANVLT
TRBJ2-1	TRBV15	ATSNGLAGNEQF
TRBJ1-1	TRBV12-5	ASGFSPGLGLTEAF
TRBJ1-3	TRBV6-2/TRBV6-3	ASSHNEVSGNTIY
TRBJ1-1	TRBV12-3/TRBV12-4	ASSFTSQGAGDTEAF
TRBJ2-4	TRBV25-1	ASSDFGTSRATNIQY
TRBJ2-4	TRBV3-1	ASSQDIGLAGFKNIQY
TRBJ1-2	TRBV27	ASSPRAVSYYGYT
TRBJ2-1	TRBV25-1	ASSGPARALV
TRBJ2-1	TRBV10-1	ASSESGGRGYNEQF
TRBJ2-7	TRBV20-1	SASSGSYEQY
TRBJ2-7	TRBV4-1	ASSQVDGLAGYEQY
TRBJ1-2	TRBV12-3/TRBV12-4	ASSLGGLGYT
TRBJ1-2	TRBV7-9	ASSSPGPLYGYT
TRBJ2-3	TRBV20-1	SARGRGFTDTQY
TRBJ2-1	TRBV12-3/TRBV12-4	ASSPMSSYNEQF
TRBJ1-1	TRBV27	ASTPGTVLMNTEAF
TRBJ2-7	TRBV20-1	SAFAGTYEQY
TRBJ1-2	TRBV25-1	ASSAIPGTHTFYGYT
TRBJ2-3	TRBV27	ASSLGLLRGTDTQY